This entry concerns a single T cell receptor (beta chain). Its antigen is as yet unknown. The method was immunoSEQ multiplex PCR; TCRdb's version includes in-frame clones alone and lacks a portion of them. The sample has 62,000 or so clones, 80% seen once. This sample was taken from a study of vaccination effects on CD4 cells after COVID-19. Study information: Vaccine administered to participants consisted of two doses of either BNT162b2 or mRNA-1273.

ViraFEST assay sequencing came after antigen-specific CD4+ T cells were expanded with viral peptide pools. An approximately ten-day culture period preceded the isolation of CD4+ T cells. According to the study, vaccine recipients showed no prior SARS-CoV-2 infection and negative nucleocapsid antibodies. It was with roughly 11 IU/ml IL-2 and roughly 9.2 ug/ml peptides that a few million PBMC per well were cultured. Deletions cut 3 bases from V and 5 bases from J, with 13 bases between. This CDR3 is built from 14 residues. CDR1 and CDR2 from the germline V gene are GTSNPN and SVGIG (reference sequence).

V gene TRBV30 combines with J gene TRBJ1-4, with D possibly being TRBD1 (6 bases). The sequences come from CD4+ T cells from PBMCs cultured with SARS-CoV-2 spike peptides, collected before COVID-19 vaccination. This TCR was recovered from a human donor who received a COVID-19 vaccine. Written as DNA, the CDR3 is TGTGCCTGGAGCGGACAGTCCGTAAATGAAAAACTGTTTTTT. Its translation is CAWSGQSVNEKLFF. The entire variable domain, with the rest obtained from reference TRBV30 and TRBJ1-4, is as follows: SQTIHQWPATLVQPVGSPLSLECTVEGTSNPNLYWYRQAAGRGLQLLFYSVGIGQISSEVPQNLSASRPQDRQFILSSKKLLLSDSGFYLCAWSGQSVNEKLFFGSGTQLSVL.